The source of this TCR beta chain is a study of blood T cell repertoires in COVID-19. Seattle's enrolled individuals joined amid active infection and were then monitored longitudinally. Method: immunoSEQ multiplex PCR; TCRdb's copy keeps in-frame clones and lacks some. The repertoire holds about 210,000 clones, with almost 85% as singletons. This sequence was found in a woman in her seventies with COVID-19, enrolled during active disease. The sample consisted of peripheral blood.

CDR3 loop: CASSPPGHGTSGNAYEQYF. The CDR3 DNA reads as TGTGCCAGCAGCCCCCCGGGGCACGGGACTAGCGGGAACGCCTACGAGCAGTACTTC. The chain uses TRBV7-2 and TRBJ2-7, with TRBD2 matching over 13 bases. The CDR3 is made up of 19 amino acids. V lost 5 bases, J lost 2 bases, and 15 bases stayed unmatched. Germline V gene lookup returns CDR1 SGHTA and CDR2 FQGNSA.